The 23 T cell receptor beta chains presented below share a single source sample, sequenced in a study of blood T cell repertoires in COVID-19. Sequencing used immunoSEQ multiplex PCR; TCRdb keeps in-frame clones, though not all of them. The sample shows a few hundred thousand clones, 80% of them seen only once. Sample: PBMCs or T cells enriched from blood (not recorded which). The receptors stem from a man aged 25-40 years with acute COVID-19.

The CDR3 DNA reads as TGTGCCAGCAGTTACTCCCGACAACAAGAGACCCAGTACTTC. It encodes CASSYSRQQETQYF. V and J are TRBV6-5 and TRBJ2-5; D gene unclear. The V end lost 0 bases, the J end lost 2 bases, and 7 bases lay between the germline ends. CDR1 and CDR2 from the germline V gene are MNHEY and SVGAGI. This CDR3 has 14 residues.

V usage is TRBV2 and J usage is TRBJ1-1; D remains ambiguous. The CDR3 is made up of 10 amino acids. Trimming pared 8 bases from V and 9 bases from J, leaving 10 bases between. Germline V gene sequence: CDR1 SNHLY, CDR2 FYNNEI. The CDR3 protein is CASRGKKAFF. CDR3 coding DNA: TGTGCCAGCCGGGGTAAGAAAGCTTTCTTT.

The V call is TRBV25-1, the J call TRBJ2-3; TRBD1 matches at 7 bases. After removal of 6 bases from V and 4 bases from J, the junction contained 7 bases not matched to a gene. The CDR3 contains 14 residues. The germline gives CDR1 MGHDK, CDR2 SYGVNS. CDR3 DNA: TGTGCCAGCAGCACAGGGGCTATCGCAGATACGCAGTATTTT. Protein sequence: CASSTGAIADTQYF.

This sequence joins TRBV5-1 and TRBJ1-5, with 7 nucleotides matching TRBD1. Germline lookup yields CDR1 SGHRS and CDR2 YFSETQ. The CDR3 loop spans 15 amino acids. Trimming took 4 bases from V and 4 from J; bases not matched to a gene: 8. The CDR3 DNA reads as TGCGCCAGCAGCGAGAGATGGGGACAGAATCAGCCCCAGCATTTT. It is translated as CASSERWGQNQPQHF.

The chain carries TRBV10-1 and TRBJ1-5; possible D gene TRBD1, 6 bases. V lost 5 bases and J 3 bases, leaving 8 bases between the germline ends. The germline gives CDR1 WNHNN, CDR2 SYGVQD (reference sequence). CDR3 length equals 13 residues. CDR3 in amino acids: CASSSGVNQPQHF. DNA of the CDR3: TGCGCCAGCAGTTCAGGGGTCAATCAGCCCCAGCATTTT.

In this sample, this clone turned up a few times. The rearrangement uses TRBV13 and TRBJ2-3, with a tentative D call TRBD2 (7 bases). CDR1 is PRHDT and CDR2 is FYEKMQ in the germline V gene (reference sequence). Trimming cost V 3 bases and J 4 bases, with 32 bases left between them. This CDR3 contains 21 residues. The CDR3 sequence is CASSFRFNPGGGHRNSDTQYF. The CDR3 bases are TGTGCCAGCAGCTTCAGGTTCAACCCGGGGGGCGGACATCGGAATTCAGATACGCAGTATTTT. The full variable domain, in which reference TRBV13 and TRBJ2-3 provide the parts outside the CDR3, is AAGVIQSPRHLIKEKRETATLKCYPIPRHDTVYWYQQGPGQDPQFLISFYEKMQSDKGSIPDRFSAQQFSDYHSELNMSSLELGDSALYFCASSFRFNPGGGHRNSDTQYFGPGTRLTVL.

A few counts support this clone. The CDR3 sequence: CASSLGGSYSNQPQHF. The CDR3 DNA reads as TGTGCCAGCAGCTTGGGTGGCAGTTATAGCAATCAGCCCCAGCATTTT. V and J are TRBV5-6 and TRBJ1-5; D gene uncertain. The CDR3 has 16 amino acids. Looked up from germline, CDR1 is SGHDT and CDR2 is YYEEEE. Trimming removed 0 bases from V and 0 bases from J, with 10 bases in between.

The chain recombines TRBV18 with TRBJ1-5; D is perhaps TRBD1 (5 bases). The CDR3 spans 15 residues. CDR1 KGHSH and CDR2 LQKENI come from the germline V gene. Trimming pared 2 bases from V and 7 bases from J, leaving 15 bases between. The CDR3: CASSPFDVQGQPQHF. For the CDR3, the DNA is TGTGCCAGCTCACCATTTGATGTCCAGGGCCAGCCCCAGCATTTT.

On this clone itself: This sample includes further DNA sequences coding for the same CDR3. J is TRBJ2-7 and V is TRBV29-1; TRBD1 matches 8 bases. V was clipped by 6 bases and J by 6 bases; unmatched bases: 4. This CDR3 has 11 amino acids. Looked up from germline, CDR1 is SQVTM and CDR2 is ANQGSEA. The CDR3 coding sequence is TGCAGCGTGGGTACAGGGGGCGAGCAGTACTTC. As protein: CSVGTGGEQYF.

This chain joins TRBV19 and TRBJ1-1; D call uncertain. CDR1 is LNHDA and CDR2 is SQIVND in the germline V gene (reference sequence). The CDR3 spans 14 residues. With 4 bases removed from V and 3 bases from J, the gap between germline ends came to 12 bases. CDR3: CASSRFVHDTEAFF. CDR3 sequence (DNA): TGTGCCAGTAGTAGGTTCGTACACGACACTGAAGCTTTCTTT. The full variable domain, completed using reference TRBV19 and TRBJ1-1, is DGGITQSPKYLFRKEGQNVTLSCEQNLNHDAMYWYRQDPGQGLRLIYYSQIVNDFQKGDIAEGYSVSREKKESFPLTVTSAQKNPTAFYLCASSRFVHDTEAFFGQGTRLTVV.

As DNA, the CDR3 is TGTGCCACCAGCAGAGAGTTGTGGAGCGGGGCCAACGTCCTGACTTTC. As protein: CATSRELWSGANVLTF. This chain links TRBV15 with TRBJ2-6; D unclear. V lost 0 bases and J lost 4, with 10 bases in between. The CDR3 contains 16 residues. CDR1 and CDR2 from the germline V gene are LNHNV and YYDKDF (reference sequence). The whole variable domain, filled in from reference TRBV15 and TRBJ2-6, reads DAMVIQNPRYQVTQFGKPVTLSCSQTLNHNVMYWYQQKSSQAPKLLFHYYDKDFNNEADTPDNFQSRRPNTSFCFLDIRSPGLGDTAMYLCATSRELWSGANVLTFGAGSRLTVL.

The V gene is TRBV19, the J gene TRBJ2-3; a weak D match, TRBD1 (6 bases). Deletions cut 6 bases from V and 0 bases from J, with 16 bases between. The V gene's germline CDR1 is LNHDA and CDR2 SQIVND (reference sequence). The CDR3 is 16 residues long. Here the CDR3 reads CASSSQGQSSTDTQYF. As DNA, the CDR3 is TGTGCCAGTAGCTCCCAAGGACAGTCTAGCACAGATACGCAGTATTTT.

This clone showed up just a few times. The rearrangement joins TRBV28 to TRBJ2-2; the D gene is possibly TRBD1 (5 bases). Germline V gene sequence: CDR1 MDHEN, CDR2 SYDVKM. The CDR3 sequence is 14 residues long. The germline V and J ends were trimmed by 5 bases and 4 bases, with 11 bases remaining between them. The CDR3 is CASSTPQGTGELFF. The CDR3 bases are TGTGCCAGCAGTACACCCCAGGGCACCGGGGAGCTGTTTTTT. The entire variable domain, with the rest obtained from reference TRBV28 and TRBJ2-2, is as follows: DVKVTQSSRYLVKRTGEKVFLECVQDMDHENMFWYRQDPGLGLRLIYFSYDVKMKEKGDIPEGYSVSREKKERFSLILESASTNQTSMYLCASSTPQGTGELFFGEGSRLTVL.

The rearrangement uses TRBV5-1 and TRBJ2-1; 9 positions agree with TRBD2. The CDR3 sequence is 15 residues long. The germline gives CDR1 SGHRS, CDR2 YFSETQ. V trimming: 3 bases; J trimming: 4 bases; junction bases outside the gene matches: 5. CDR3 DNA sequence: TGCGCCAGCAGCTGGGGCGGGGGGGGTTACAATGAGCAGTTCTTC. This codes for CASSWGGGGYNEQFF.

The rearrangement joins TRBV5-1 to TRBJ2-7; D possibly corresponds to TRBD2 (6 bases). In germline, CDR1 is SGHRS, CDR2 YFSETQ. The length of the CDR3 is 13 residues. V was pared by 4 bases and J by 5 bases, with 13 bases between. The DNA of the CDR3 is TGCGCCAGCAGCCTGTCCCGGGGGAACGAGCAGTACTTC. Its translation: CASSLSRGNEQYF.

The V call is TRBV6-5, the J call TRBJ2-7; TRBD2 is a possible D gene (5 bases). This CDR3 comprises 13 residues. Trimming left V 5 bases short and J 7 bases short, with 15 bases between. The germline CDR1 and CDR2 sequences are MNHEY and SVGAGI. The CDR3, as DNA: TGTGCCAGCAGTCCTAGCCAAACGGGGGAGCAGTACTTC. The encoded protein is CASSPSQTGEQYF.

The chain links TRBV9 to TRBJ1-4, with 8 bases fitting TRBD1. V was pared by 7 bases and J by 8 bases, with 10 bases of the junction left unmatched. CDR1 and CDR2 from the germline V gene are SGDLS and YYNGEE. This CDR3 region has 14 residues. CDR3 sequence: CASLPPGGLEKLFF. The CDR3 DNA reads as TGTGCCAGCCTTCCCCCAGGGGGCCTCGAAAAACTGTTTTTT.

CDR3 sequence reads: CASRISTGNTIYF. DNA of the CDR3: TGTGCCAGCAGGATATCTACTGGAAACACCATATATTTT. The chain combines TRBV12-3 or TRBV12-4 with TRBJ1-3; D gene unclear. There are 13 residues in the CDR3. V lost 6 bases to trimming and J lost 2 bases, with 8 bases between them.

The chain joins TRBV5-1 to TRBJ1-2, with a weak D call TRBD1 (5 bases). The CDR3 loop spans 15 amino acids. Germline V lookup: CDR1 SGHRS, CDR2 YFSETQ. Trimming stripped 4 bases from V and 4 bases from J, with 17 bases between. DNA for the CDR3: TGCGCCAGCAGCGGAGCTACAGGTTCCTCCTATGGCTACACCTTC. Translating it yields CASSGATGSSYGYTF.

The V call is TRBV9, the J call TRBJ2-5; a weak D match, TRBD2 (6 bases). The germline CDR1 and CDR2 sequences are SGDLS and YYNGEE. Trimming took off 0 bases at V and 7 bases at J, with 19 bases between the two ends. The CDR3 consists of 16 residues. Here the CDR3 reads CASSVAGGTQGGTQYF. The CDR3 DNA reads as TGTGCCAGCAGCGTAGCAGGCGGGACCCAAGGCGGGACCCAGTACTTC.

The CDR3, as DNA: TGTGCCAGCGTGGGACAGGGCAGGGCCTATGGCTACACCTTC. The encoded protein is CASVGQGRAYGYTF. V gene TRBV25-1 combines with J gene TRBJ1-2; 9 positions match TRBD1. CDR3 size: 14 residues. Trimming took 8 bases from V and 4 from J; bases not matched to a gene: 8. Germline CDR1 is MGHDK and CDR2 is SYGVNS.

The chain couples TRBV20-1 to TRBJ2-5; D is ambiguous. The CDR3 totals 11 residues. The germline gives CDR1 DFQATT, CDR2 SNEGSKA (reference sequence). The V end was cut by 3 bases, the J end by 0 bases, with 2 bases between. The CDR3 DNA reads as TGCAGTGCTAGCAACCAAGAGACCCAGTACTTC. Translated, it gives CSASNQETQYF.

The chain links TRBV11-2 to TRBJ2-3, with D tentatively TRBD1 (6 bases). Trimming pared 5 bases from V and 2 bases from J, leaving 11 bases between. This CDR3 contains 14 residues. Germline-derived CDR1 and CDR2 are SGHAT and FQNNGV. The CDR3 region has the DNA TGTGCCAGCAGCAACAGGGCCCTCACAGATACGCAGTATTTT. Its translation is CASSNRALTDTQYF.